This TCR beta chain was recorded in a study of T cell repertoires in cytomegalovirus infection. Study context: The study used recently identified HLA-C-restricted and well-studied HLA-B-restricted CMV epitopes. Evidence of both CMV infection and a matching HLA type came from public TCR beta signatures.

General study results and limits: Summed public TCR beta family frequency identified CMV carriers bearing the relevant HLA. The ex vivo response was dominated by HLA-C-restricted CMV-specific TCR beta clonotypes.

Via MiXCR, TCRdb re-called the reads, giving one row per CDR3 protein. The repertoire holds roughly 500,000 distinct CDR3 sequences, about 42% seen once, with about 39% in the top ten. This clonotype was counted only a few times. The antigen remains unidentified. This specimen was cultured PBMCs, taken from culture after CMV antigen stimulation. This receptor was obtained from a human donor in good health (CMV status not recorded). Some clones in this sample may be carry-over from other donors' samples.

CDR3 sequence reads: CASSVPRANKNTEAFF. CDR3 bases: TGTGCCAGCAGCGTACCCAGGGCTAATAAGAACACTGAAGCTTTCTTT. V and J are TRBV9 and TRBJ1-1; perhaps TRBD1 as D (5 bases). This CDR3 spans 16 amino acids. Trimming removed 1 base from V and 1 base from J, with 14 bases in between. Germline V gene data show CDR1 as SGDLS and CDR2 as YYNGEE.